These 21 T cell receptor beta chains share one sample of origin, sequenced in a study of PD-L1 blockade in urothelial cancer (TCRdb year 2017). The library came from the immunoSEQ multiplex PCR assay. TCRdb mirrors the immuneACCESS table, restricted to in-frame sequences. Some clones are absent from its copies; in checked studies, under half trace to an unresolved V gene, and the reason for the others is unknown. The sample table records about 50,000 clones; 70% to 90% of these occur just once. The leading ten clones occupy about 8% of the sample. This specimen consisted of PBMCs, obtained around atezolizumab (anti-PD-L1) treatment. The receptors here all came from a man between 60 and 75 years old with urothelial cancer.

V gene TRBV5-4 combines with J gene TRBJ2-2, with D unresolved. The CDR3 totals 13 residues. The V and J ends lost 4 bases and 6 bases respectively, with 10 bases between them. Germline V CDR1 and CDR2: SGHNT, YYREEE (reference sequence). The CDR3 DNA sequence: TGTGCCAGCAGCCTAAAGTTCCCCGGGGAGCTGTTTTTT. Amino acids: CASSLKFPGELFF.

This clone has only a few counts. The chain links TRBV10-3 to TRBJ2-6; D is unresolved. This CDR3 spans 14 amino acids. V lost 7 bases and J 4 bases, leaving 11 bases between the germline ends. Germline V gene lookup returns CDR1 ENHRY and CDR2 SYGVKD. CDR3 in DNA: TGTGCCATCAACCGAGGCGGCGGGGCCAACGTCCTGACTTTC. Translating it yields CAINRGGGANVLTF.

The chain employs TRBV7-6 and TRBJ2-5, with 13 bases fitting TRBD2. The J segment lost 4 bases and the V segment lost 5 bases, leaving 4 bases of the junction unmatched. In germline, CDR1 is SGHVS, CDR2 FNYEAQ. CDR3 length: 15 amino acids. This CDR3 reads CASSPGTSGAETQYF. The CDR3 DNA sequence: TGTGCCAGCAGCCCCGGGACTAGCGGGGCAGAGACCCAGTACTTC.

The chain combines TRBV7-2 with TRBJ1-5, with no clear D. The length of the CDR3 is 15 residues. Per the germline V gene, CDR1 is SGHTA and CDR2 is FQGNSA. The V end was cut by 3 bases, the J end by 0 bases, with 9 bases between. CDR3 sequence: CASSFSVNSNQPQHF. CDR3 nucleotides: TGTGCCAGCAGCTTTTCCGTAAATAGCAATCAGCCCCAGCATTTT.

The V gene is TRBV10-3, the J gene TRBJ2-5; 14 nucleotides agree with TRBD2. CDR3 length equals 14 residues. V shed 10 bases and J 2 bases; nucleotides not matched to a gene: 3. Germline CDR1 is ENHRY and CDR2 is SYGVKD. Here the CDR3 reads CASGTSGRQETQYF. The CDR3 DNA reads as TGTGCCAGCGGGACTAGCGGGAGACAAGAGACCCAGTACTTC.

The V call is TRBV30, the J call TRBJ2-2; perhaps TRBD1 as D (5 bases). Germline CDR1 GTSNPN, CDR2 SVGIG (reference sequence). The CDR3 totals 13 residues. V was trimmed by 0 bases and J by 8 bases, leaving 10 bases between them. The CDR3 is CAWSVRRQGELFF. The CDR3 region has the DNA TGTGCCTGGAGTGTACGTAGACAGGGGGAGCTGTTTTTT.

This rearrangement joins TRBV5-1 to TRBJ2-2, with 9 nucleotides matching TRBD2. Germline CDR1 and CDR2: SGHRS and YFSETQ. The CDR3 covers 16 residues. Trimming removed 4 bases from V and 6 bases from J; junction bases left unmatched: 10. CDR3 in amino acids: CASSPDLQRGAGELFF. For the CDR3, the DNA is TGCGCCAGCAGCCCCGACTTGCAGCGGGGGGCCGGGGAGCTGTTTTTT.

The chain links TRBV5-1 to TRBJ2-3; the D gene is possibly TRBD1 (6 bases). The CDR3 covers 13 residues. Trimming took 6 bases from V and 6 from J, leaving 14 bases between them. From germline, CDR1 is SGHRS and CDR2 YFSETQ. As DNA, the CDR3 is TGCGCCAGCACCCTAACAGGGTTTGATACGCAGTATTTT. Amino acid sequence: CASTLTGFDTQYF. Drawing the rest from reference TRBV5-1 and TRBJ2-3, the complete variable domain is KAGVTQTPRYLIKTRGQQVTLSCSPISGHRSVSWYQQTPGQGLQFLFEYFSETQRNKGNFPGRFSGRQFSNSRSEMNVSTLELGDSALYLCASTLTGFDTQYFGPGTRLTVL.

The chain is built from TRBV9 and TRBJ2-5, with a tentative D call TRBD1 (6 bases). The CDR3 spans 15 residues. The V end lost 2 bases, the J end lost 4 bases, and 15 bases lay between the germline ends. Germline V gene data show CDR1 as SGDLS and CDR2 as YYNGEE. The CDR3 loop is CASSVRPTGGETQYF. As DNA, the CDR3 is TGTGCCAGCAGCGTCCGACCGACAGGCGGAGAGACCCAGTACTTC.

This clone has a handful of counts. This chain uses TRBV6-5 with TRBJ1-5; D possibly corresponds to TRBD1 (5 bases). Germline V gene lookup returns CDR1 MNHEY and CDR2 SVGAGI. The CDR3 extends over 16 amino acids. V was shortened by 0 bases and J by 3 bases, with 12 bases between the two germline ends. DNA of the CDR3: TGTGCCAGCAGTTACTCTGCCAGGGCGGTCAATCAGCCCCAGCATTTT. Protein: CASSYSARAVNQPQHF.

The chain combines TRBV7-2 with TRBJ2-5, with TRBD2 matching 9 bases. The CDR3 is 15 residues long. The ends lost 0 bases at V and 8 bases at J; junction bases unmatched: 7. Germline assignment: CDR1 SGHTA and CDR2 FQGNSA. CDR3 residues: CASSLALGGGATQYF. The CDR3 region has the DNA TGTGCCAGCAGCTTAGCGCTGGGCGGGGGGGCAACCCAGTACTTC.

The V gene is TRBV5-8, the J gene TRBJ1-2; 8 bases map to TRBD1. CDR3 length: 15 residues. J gave up 7 bases and V 4 bases, and 12 bases lay outside the gene matches. Per germline, CDR1 SGHTS and CDR2 YDEGEE. The CDR3 sequence is CASSTGQGTTFGYTF. In DNA form, the CDR3 reads TGTGCCAGCAGCACAGGACAGGGAACTACTTTTGGCTACACCTTC.

The genes are TRBV9 and TRBJ2-7, with TRBD1 matching over 9 bases. The CDR3 has 15 amino acids. From germline, CDR1 is SGDLS and CDR2 YYNGEE. The trim removed 4 bases at V and 3 bases at J, leaving 8 bases unmatched. In DNA form, the CDR3 reads TGTGCCAGCAGCCCGGGACAGGGAAACGTCTACGAGCAGTACTTC. It encodes CASSPGQGNVYEQYF.

This clone was counted a few times. The chain carries TRBV19 and TRBJ2-3; tentatively, D is TRBD1 (5 bases). Trimming removed 9 bases at V and 8 bases at J, with 12 bases between. The germline CDR1 and CDR2 sequences are LNHDA and SQIVND (reference sequence). The CDR3 is 11 residues long. DNA of the CDR3: TGTGCCAGCGCCACCCAGGGTACGCAGTATTTT. Protein product: CASATQGTQYF.

This chain uses TRBV6-5 with TRBJ2-7, with TRBD2 matching over 9 bases. V lost 4 bases, J lost 4 bases, and 8 bases stayed unmatched. This CDR3 is built from 15 residues. Germline V gives CDR1 MNHEY, CDR2 SVGAGI. CDR3 in amino acids: CASSSPSGEQYEQYF. The CDR3 bases are TGTGCCAGCAGTTCCCCTAGCGGGGAACAATACGAGCAGTACTTC.

This chain connects TRBV4-1 to TRBJ1-5, with 10 bases aligning to TRBD1. CDR1 is MGHRA and CDR2 is YSYEKL in the germline V gene. The V gene end was trimmed by 4 bases and the J gene end by 9 bases; junction bases not matched to a gene: 15. The CDR3 is 17 amino acids. This CDR3 reads CASSPFGGQGIPRPQHF. CDR3 nucleotides: TGCGCCAGCAGCCCCTTCGGGGGACAGGGGATACCGCGGCCCCAGCATTTT.

The V gene is TRBV5-6, the J gene TRBJ1-6; TRBD1 aligns across 8 bases. The CDR3 is 14 amino acids. After removal of 4 bases from V and 7 bases from J, the junction contained 4 bases not matched to a gene. Germline CDR1 reads SGHDT; CDR2 reads YYEEEE. CDR3 in DNA: TGTGCCAGCAGCCCAGGGGGCGTAAATTCACCCCTCCACTTT. It encodes CASSPGGVNSPLHF. The full variable domain, in which reference TRBV5-6 and TRBJ1-6 provide the parts outside the CDR3, is DAGVTQSPTHLIKTRGQQVTLRCSPKSGHDTVSWYQQALGQGPQFIFQYYEEEERQRGNFPDRFSGHQFPNYSSELNVNALLLGDSALYLCASSPGGVNSPLHFGNGTRLTVT.

The chain has TRBV2 and TRBJ1-2; TRBD1 is a possible D gene (5 bases). V shed 6 bases and J shed 4 bases, with 15 bases lying between them. Germline-derived CDR1 and CDR2 are SNHLY and FYNNEI. CDR3 size: 14 residues. The CDR3 coding sequence is TGTGCCAGCAGCGACGTCGACAGTTTCTATGGCTACACCTTC. It specifies CASSDVDSFYGYTF.

The J gene is TRBJ1-5, the V gene TRBV5-5; 7 bases are a match to TRBD1. V lost 2 bases to trimming and J lost 5 bases; unmatched junction nucleotides: 7. The CDR3 totals 15 residues. Germline V lookup: CDR1 SGHKS, CDR2 YYEKEE (reference sequence). The CDR3 spells CASSFLGGKDQPQHF. The CDR3 nucleotides read TGTGCCAGCAGCTTCCTAGGGGGCAAAGATCAGCCCCAGCATTTT.

The gene calls are TRBV5-4 and TRBJ1-2; 10 bases are shared with TRBD1. This CDR3 is built from 17 residues. The germline V gene encodes CDR1 SGHNT and CDR2 YYREEE (reference sequence). V was clipped by 3 bases and J by 2 bases; unmatched bases: 10. DNA of the CDR3: TGTGCCAGCAGCTCTCCGGGACAGGGGACCCGAAACTATGGCTACACCTTC. This gives the protein CASSSPGQGTRNYGYTF.

The chain couples TRBV5-1 to TRBJ1-4; 8 positions match TRBD1. J gave up 6 bases and V 5 bases, and 9 bases lay outside the gene matches. Germline V gene sequence: CDR1 SGHRS, CDR2 YFSETQ. The CDR3 sequence is 15 residues long. CDR3 region: CASSFDRGRDEKLFF. CDR3 bases: TGCGCCAGCAGTTTCGACAGGGGAAGAGATGAAAAACTGTTTTTT.